This TCR beta chain is from a study of prognosis after radiotherapy for stage I lung cancer (TCRdb year 2021). For the study in its entirety: Between early 2018 and January 2019, under 20 stage I NSCLC patients were enrolled in Nanjing, China. All patients were regarded as medically inoperable, because of comorbidities in 11 to 12 patients and refusal of surgery in several patients. No patient received concurrent therapy alongside SBRT. Enrolled patients comprised approximately 14 with newly diagnosed primary stage I lung tumors and roughly 5 with oligometastatic NSCLC after surgical resection of the primary tumor. The study sequenced approximately 40 blood samples from about 19 patients, one before and one after SBRT per patient. Image-guided IMRT or VMAT was used to deliver SBRT in 3 to 5 fractions at a biologically effective dose of at least 100 Gy. The cohort was made up of 10 to 15 men and more than 5 women, with a median age of approximately 74 years and an age range of about 50 to 90 years. Squamous cell carcinoma histology was identified in six or seven patients, and adenocarcinoma histology was identified in about twelve patients. Peripheral blood TCR beta repertoires were profiled in stage I NSCLC patients before and after stereotactic body radiotherapy, and the study then linked these repertoires to distant failure. Four of the 19 patients developed distant metastases after SBRT, at a median of around 7 months; the other 15 showed no significant progression. Results and caveats for the whole study, not just this receptor: After SBRT, the number of unique TCR clones decreased (median about 9,900 before versus around 7,000 after; Wilcoxon paired P=0.011). The small cohort and short follow-up limited the study, so independent validation of the findings is needed. Differences in TRBV and TRBJ usage frequencies by metastasis status were reportedly observed in two V genes at baseline and in nine V and two J genes after SBRT. No adjustment for multiple comparisons was applied to any of the reported P values. Whether the expanded TCR clones were tumor-specific was not determined. Post-SBRT Shannon entropy and its change from baseline were lower in patients who developed distant metastases; baseline Shannon entropy was not associated with metastases.

Two rounds of multiplex PCR were used to amplify the TCR beta CDR3 region from genomic DNA. In the first round of PCR, primers specific to each TRBV and TRBJ gene were used, and the primer sequences are filed in Chinese patent CN105087789A. Universal primers were used in the second PCR round. The Roche High Pure PCR Template Preparation Kit was used to extract genomic DNA from frozen PBMCs. Libraries were sequenced paired-end with 151 bp reads on an Illumina HiSeq 3000. The original methods were these. Raw reads lacking the multiplex PCR primer sequences were removed with CutAdapt. High-quality paired reads were merged into contigs with PEAR. TRB V, D and J gene segments were assigned to each contig with MiXCR by alignment to reference sequences. To remove sequencing errors, CDR3 sequences were clustered according to base quality and sequence similarity. Diversity was calculated as Shannon entropy divided by the natural log of the number of productive TCR sequences. To get clonality, Shannon entropy was divided by the natural log of the number of unique clonotypes, and that result was subtracted from one. The Youden index of ROC curves was used to select progression-free survival cut-offs for repertoire metrics, and analyses were performed in R 3.5.3. TCRdb reworked the public reads: Q25 trimming with fastp, MiXCR clone assembly, productive beta chains retained. Each CDR3 protein appears once, grouped with its most common genes and DNA. Here the V and J calls rest on TCRdb's processing, not on the authors' analysis. For this sample there are around 27,000 distinct CDR3 sequences; around 31% appear just once. 9.5% to 13% of the sample rests with the top ten.

Taken from cysteine to phenylalanine, the CDR3 has 14 residues. The sequence is cut down to CDR3 DNA, 42 bases in frame from base 1. The germline V gene (reference sequence) supplies CDR1 GTSNPN and CDR2 SVGIG. Trimmed from V: 5 bases; trimmed from J: 5 bases; junction bases lacking a gene match: 6. All patients had node-negative disease on CT and PET/CT, and none had a history of other malignancies or had previously received chemotherapy or radiotherapy. At each of the two time points, 5 to 6 milliliters of peripheral venous blood were collected into EDTA tubes. Ficoll-Paque Plus density-gradient centrifugation was used to isolate PBMCs. Right after collection, samples were placed at -80 degrees C and kept there until analysis. This clonotype was seen many times. Its antigen remains unidentified. No base quality values were provided; no much bigger clone lies one nucleotide off.

Recombination connected TRBV30 to TRBJ2-2, with 9 bases in between that match TRBD1. This receptor was taken from a donor aged 50 or older with non-small cell lung cancer. The sequences come from PBMCs, collected before or after stereotactic body radiation therapy (not recorded which). In nucleotide form, the sequence is TGTGCCTGGTGGGGACAGGGTTCGACCGGGGAGCTGTTTTTT. Protein translation: CAWWGQGSTGELFF. With the rest looked up from the reference TRBV30 and TRBJ2-2 genes rather than sequenced, the full variable domain is SQTIHQWPATLVQPVGSPLSLECTVEGTSNPNLYWYRQAAGRGLQLLFYSVGIGQISSEVPQNLSASRPQDRQFILSSKKLLLSDSGFYLCAWWGQGSTGELFFGEGSRLTVL.